This T cell receptor (beta chain) appears in the sequencing data of a study of sequential checkpoint blockade in melanoma. There are a few counts of this clone. Sample treatment: randomized to nivolumab then ipilimumab (arm A) or the reverse (arm B). Patients had received no earlier DNA-damaging chemotherapy. Assay used: immunoSEQ multiplex PCR; TCRdb lists only in-frame clones, some missing. This table has 10,000 or so clones, 73% appearing once. The TCR sequence derives from a human donor with melanoma. The sequencing used CD8+ T cells sorted from blood (inferred from file names), collected from a patient given nivolumab and ipilimumab in sequence.

DNA of the CDR3: TGTGCCAGCAGCGTCGGGACAGATTTGAGCTCTGGGGCCAACGTCCTGACTTTC. Translating it yields CASSVGTDLSSGANVLTF. This chain links TRBV5-4 with TRBJ2-6; 7 nucleotides agree with TRBD1. Germline CDR1 and CDR2: SGHNT and YYREEE (reference sequence). With 4 bases clipped from V and 0 bases from J, the junction kept 10 bases outside the gene matches. The CDR3 runs 18 residues. The full variable domain, with the rest looked up from reference TRBV5-4 and TRBJ2-6, is ETGVTQSPTHLIKTRGQQVTLRCSSQSGHNTVSWYQQALGQGPQFIFQYYREEENGRGNFPPRFSGLQFPNYSSELNVNALELDDSALYLCASSVGTDLSSGANVLTFGAGSRLTVL.